This T cell receptor beta chain emerged from a study of cytomegalovirus exposure and HLA in healthy donors. On the study more broadly: Previous work identified roughly 110 million unique TCR beta sequences from about 179 million T cells.

It was with 60 Vbeta and 13 Jbeta primers that the PCR ran. Authors' data handling: In a later analysis, tens of millions of unique TCR beta chains included roughly 11 million shared by two or more donors. The method was immunoSEQ multiplex PCR; TCRdb's version includes in-frame clones alone and lacks a portion of them. The V and J calls and the clone size are those of that table, but D and trimming were determined from the DNA. The sample has about 180,000 clones; 75% to 80% are singletons. Germline CDR1 and CDR2: LNHNV and YYDKDF (reference sequence). The CDR3 consists of 13 residues. The V and J ends lost 1 base and 7 bases respectively, with 7 bases between them.

The TCR originated in a man aged 35 to 55 in good health and CMV-seropositive. Specimen: PBMCs. This chain links TRBV15 with TRBJ1-4; D is unclear. The CDR3 loop is CATSRGHPEKLFF. In nucleotides, the CDR3 is TGTGCCACCAGCAGAGGACATCCTGAAAAACTGTTTTTT.